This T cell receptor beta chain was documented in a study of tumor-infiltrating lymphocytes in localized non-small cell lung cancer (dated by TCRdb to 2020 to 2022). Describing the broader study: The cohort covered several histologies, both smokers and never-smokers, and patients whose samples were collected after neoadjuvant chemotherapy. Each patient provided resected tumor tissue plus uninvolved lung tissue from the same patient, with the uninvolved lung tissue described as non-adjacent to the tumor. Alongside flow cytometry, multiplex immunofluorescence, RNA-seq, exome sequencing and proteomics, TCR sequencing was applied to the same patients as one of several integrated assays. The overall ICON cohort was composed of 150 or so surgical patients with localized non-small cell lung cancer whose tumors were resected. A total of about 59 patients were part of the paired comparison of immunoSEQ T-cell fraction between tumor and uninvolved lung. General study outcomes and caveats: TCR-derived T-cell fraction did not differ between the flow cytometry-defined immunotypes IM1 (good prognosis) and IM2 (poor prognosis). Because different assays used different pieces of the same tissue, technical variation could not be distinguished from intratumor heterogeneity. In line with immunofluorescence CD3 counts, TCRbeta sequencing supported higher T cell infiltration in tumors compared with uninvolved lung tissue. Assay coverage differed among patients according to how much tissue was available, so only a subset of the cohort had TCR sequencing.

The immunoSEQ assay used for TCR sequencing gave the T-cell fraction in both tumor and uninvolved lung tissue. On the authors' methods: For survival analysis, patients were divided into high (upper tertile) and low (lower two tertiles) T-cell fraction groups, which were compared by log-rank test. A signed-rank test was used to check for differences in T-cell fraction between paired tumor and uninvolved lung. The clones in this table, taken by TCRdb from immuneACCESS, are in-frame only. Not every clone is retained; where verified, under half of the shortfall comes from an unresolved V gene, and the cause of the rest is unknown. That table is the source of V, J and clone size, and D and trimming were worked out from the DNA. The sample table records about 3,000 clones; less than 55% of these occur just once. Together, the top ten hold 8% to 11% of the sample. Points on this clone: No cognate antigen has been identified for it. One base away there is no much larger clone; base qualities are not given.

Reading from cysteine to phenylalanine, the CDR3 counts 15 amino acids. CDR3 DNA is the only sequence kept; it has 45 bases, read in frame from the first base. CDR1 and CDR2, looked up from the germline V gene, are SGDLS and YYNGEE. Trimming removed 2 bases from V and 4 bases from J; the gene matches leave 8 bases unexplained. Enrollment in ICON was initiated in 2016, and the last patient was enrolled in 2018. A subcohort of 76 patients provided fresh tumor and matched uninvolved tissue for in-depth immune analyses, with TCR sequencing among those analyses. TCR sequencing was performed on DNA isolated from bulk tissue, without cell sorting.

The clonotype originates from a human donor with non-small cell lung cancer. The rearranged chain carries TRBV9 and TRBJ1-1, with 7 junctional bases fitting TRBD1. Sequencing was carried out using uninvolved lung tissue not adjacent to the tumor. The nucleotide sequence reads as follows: TGTGCCAGCAGCGTCCGACAGGGTGAAGGCACTGAAGCTTTCTTT. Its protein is CASSVRQGEGTEAFF.